Shown below are 25 T cell receptor beta chains from a single sample sequenced in a study of blood T cells in healthy people across ages (dated by TCRdb to 2014 to 2015). Libraries came from 5' RACE. Sequencing relied on an Illumina HiSeq 2500. A second PCR of roughly 7 to 11 cycles was performed with a sample-barcoded 5' primer and a J-beta primer mix. TCRdb took the public reads, trimmed them with fastp at Q25, ran MiXCR for clone calling and kept in-frame beta chains. Every distinct CDR3 protein forms one entry, paired with its most common genes and DNA. The sample profile shows approximately 960,000 distinct CDR3 sequences; 25% to 35% of them were found once. Of the sample, 10% to 13% falls within the top ten clones. These records were also assigned to another study, of T cells of mothers and their children.

Sequenced sample: blood. The receptors come from a woman in her forties in good health.

The V and J genes are TRBV6-2 or TRBV6-3 and TRBJ2-5; D is unresolved. V was clipped by 6 bases and J by 3 bases, with 14 bases between them. CDR3 length equals 14 residues. Germline CDR1 and CDR2: MNHEY and SVGEGT. CDR3 coding DNA: TGTGCCAGCAGCGACGTGGAGTTGAAAGAGACCCAGTACTTC. Residues: CASSDVELKETQYF.

This clonotype was detected only a few times. A much larger clone is a single base away; this may be a read error. The chain joins TRBV5-1 to TRBJ2-7; 8 nucleotides agree with TRBD1. CDR3 length: 14 amino acids. V gave up 3 bases and J gave up 7 bases; unmatched junction bases: 9. The germline V gene has CDR1 SGHRS and CDR2 YFSETQ. CDR3 bases: TGCGCCAGCAGCTGGACAGGGCCGCCTGAAGAGCAGTACTTC. It specifies CASSWTGPPEEQYF. The full variable domain, with the rest looked up from reference TRBV5-1 and TRBJ2-7, is KAGVTQTPRYLIKTRGQQVTLSCSPISGHRSVSWYQQTPGQGLQFLFEYFSETQRNKGNFPGRFSGRQFSNSRSEMNVSTLELGDSALYLCASSWTGPPEEQYFGPGTRLTVT.

In its sample, this clonotype was seen once. A much larger clonotype is one base distant, so this may be a read error. The chain has TRBV24-1 and TRBJ2-3; D is perhaps TRBD2 (7 bases). The CDR3 is 16 amino acids. With 3 bases removed from V and 6 bases from J, the gap between germline ends came to 18 bases. In germline, CDR1 is KGHDR, CDR2 SFDVKD. Here the CDR3 reads CATSDKGGDSRDTQYF. In DNA, the CDR3 is TGTGCCACCAGTGATAAGGGGGGGGATTCGCGGGATACGCAGTATTTT.

Comment on this clonotype: A junction end diverges from the germline sequence, so it may reflect a read error. This chain uses TRBV5-1 with TRBJ2-5; 7 bases agree with TRBD1. The CDR3 has 15 residues. Germline CDR1 and CDR2: SGHRS and YFSETQ. The CDR3 sequence: CASSWGQLRQETQCF. The CDR3 DNA sequence: TGCGCCAGCAGCTGGGGACAGCTACGCCAAGAGACCCAGTGCTTC. Using reference TRBV5-1 and TRBJ2-5 for the parts outside the CDR3, the full variable domain is KAGVTQTPRYLIKTRGQQVTLSCSPISGHRSVSWYQQTPGQGLQFLFEYFSETQRNKGNFPGRFSGRQFSNSRSEMNVSTLELGDSALYLCASSWGQLRQETQCFGPGTRLLVL.

The V gene is TRBV20-1, the J gene TRBJ2-5, with 7 bases aligning to TRBD1. Looked up from germline, CDR1 is DFQATT and CDR2 is SNEGSKA (reference sequence). The J segment lost 0 bases and the V segment lost 5 bases, leaving 3 bases of the junction unmatched. CDR3 length equals 13 residues. As DNA, the CDR3 is TGCAGTGCTGTGCAGGGGGACCAAGAGACCCAGTACTTC. It specifies CSAVQGDQETQYF.

This clonotype has more than one count but fewer than ten. V and J are TRBV28 and TRBJ1-5; D is undetermined. V was pared by 4 bases and J by 4 bases, with 5 bases between. This CDR3 spans 12 amino acids. Germline loops: CDR1 MDHEN, CDR2 SYDVKM. This CDR3 reads CASSSRNQPQHF. In DNA form, the CDR3 reads TGTGCCAGCAGTTCCCGTAATCAGCCCCAGCATTTT.

The rearrangement joins TRBV7-2 to TRBJ2-1, with 9 bases that match TRBD1. The CDR3 runs to 13 residues. Looked up from germline, CDR1 is SGHTA and CDR2 is FQGNSA. V shed 3 bases, J shed 10 bases, and the junction held 4 bases outside the gene matches. The CDR3 spells CASSFGQGYEQFF. In nucleotides, the CDR3 is TGTGCCAGCAGCTTTGGACAGGGGTACGAGCAGTTCTTC.

This clonotype was observed a handful of times. The chain combines TRBV14 with TRBJ1-4, with TRBD1 matching 9 bases. Germline CDR1 is SGHDN and CDR2 is FVKESK. Trimming at V came to 1 base and at J to 8 bases, leaving 8 bases not matched to a gene. This CDR3 has 16 amino acids. CDR3 residues: CASSQVLGQGMEKLFF. The CDR3 nucleotides are TGTGCCAGCAGCCAAGTTTTAGGACAGGGGATGGAAAAACTGTTTTTT. Based on the CDR3 plus reference TRBV14 and TRBJ1-4, the full variable domain is EAGVTQFPSHSVIEKGQTVTLRCDPISGHDNLYWYRRVMGKEIKFLLHFVKESKQDESGMPNNRFLAERTGGTYSTLKVQPAELEDSGVYFCASSQVLGQGMEKLFFGSGTQLSVL.

This clonotype was counted many times. The chain carries TRBV10-3 and TRBJ2-2; D gene unclear. The CDR3 is made up of 15 amino acids. CDR1 ENHRY and CDR2 SYGVKD come from the germline V gene. The V and J ends lost 7 bases and 1 base respectively, with 13 bases between them. The CDR3 nucleotides are TGTGCCATCACCGACACCGTCCTGAACACCGGGGAGCTGTTTTTT. Its protein is CAITDTVLNTGELFF.

This clonotype was recorded many times. The V gene is TRBV7-9, the J gene TRBJ2-7, with D maybe TRBD1 (6 bases). CDR3 length: 14 amino acids. Germline loops: CDR1 SEHNR, CDR2 FQNEAQ (reference sequence). V lost 1 base and J 2 bases, leaving 9 bases between the germline ends. In DNA form, the CDR3 reads TGTGCCAGCAGCTTAGAGGGGGTGGCCTACGAGCAGTACTTC. It codes for CASSLEGVAYEQYF. The full variable domain, its missing parts supplied by reference TRBV7-9 and TRBJ2-7, is DTGVSQNPRHKITKRGQNVTFRCDPISEHNRLYWYRQTLGQGPEFLTYFQNEAQLEKSRLLSDRFSAERPKGSFSTLEIQRTEQGDSAMYLCASSLEGVAYEQYFGPGTRLTVT.

On this clonotype: Relative to the germline gene, one junction end is altered; a read error may explain this. CDR3 amino acids: CAGSEAWRGGFEQFF. CDR3 sequence (DNA): TGTGCCGGCAGTGAAGCCTGGCGGGGGGGCTTTGAGCAGTTCTTC. The rearrangement uses TRBV6-1 and TRBJ2-1; 9 bases match TRBD2. Per the germline V gene, CDR1 is MNHNS and CDR2 is SASEGT. This CDR3 has 15 amino acids.

A word on this clonotype: Likely a read error: the CDR3 ends without its conserved phenylalanine or tryptophan. CDR3 coding DNA: TGCGCCAGCAGCTTGGTGCAGCAAGAGACCCAGTACATC. It codes for CASSLVQQETQYI. The V call is TRBV5-1, the J call TRBJ2-5; D call uncertain. CDR1 and CDR2 (germline): SGHRS, YFSETQ. This CDR3 spans 13 amino acids. The V and J ends lost 0 bases and 2 bases respectively, with 5 bases between them.

This clonotype has ten or more counts. This chain joins TRBV29-1 and TRBJ1-2; perhaps TRBD1 as D (5 bases). V lost 4 bases and J lost 0, with 15 bases in between. The CDR3 runs 15 residues. Germline CDR1 SQVTM, CDR2 ANQGSEA. The CDR3 protein is CSVGGEGIANYGYTF. The CDR3 bases are TGCAGCGTTGGGGGGGAGGGTATAGCTAACTATGGCTACACCTTC.

This clonotype has ten or more counts. The chain has TRBV4-1 and TRBJ2-7, with 9 nucleotides matching TRBD1. Germline-derived CDR1 and CDR2 are MGHRA and YSYEKL. The J segment lost 5 bases and the V segment lost 3 bases, leaving 5 bases of the junction unmatched. The CDR3 length is 14 residues. CDR3 amino acids: CASSHGTGWNEQYF. CDR3 nucleotides: TGCGCCAGCAGCCATGGGACAGGGTGGAACGAGCAGTACTTC.

Details on this clonotype: A junction boundary mismatches the germline segment, possibly from a read error. V usage is TRBV28 and J usage is TRBJ2-3; 9 nucleotides align to TRBD1. CDR3 size: 13 residues. Germline CDR1 is MDHEN and CDR2 is SYDVKM. CDR3 protein: CASSKGQGDMQYF. The CDR3 DNA reads TGTGCCAGCAGTAAGGGACAGGGAGATATGCAGTATTTT.

This clonotype was seen a few times. The CDR3 region is CASSYRTGMGYEQFF. CDR3 DNA sequence: TGTGCCAGCAGCTACCGGACAGGGATGGGATATGAGCAGTTCTTC. The chain uses TRBV7-6 and TRBJ2-1; the match to TRBD1 covers 8 bases. CDR3 length: 15 amino acids. CDR1 is SGHVS and CDR2 is FNYEAQ in the germline V gene. Losses at the gene ends were 4 bases for V and 8 bases for J; bases not matched to a gene: 10. The full variable domain, in which reference TRBV7-6 and TRBJ2-1 provide the parts outside the CDR3, is GAGVSQSPRYKVTKRGQDVALRCDPISGHVSLYWYRQALGQGPEFLTYFNYEAQQDKSGLPNDRFSAERPEGSISTLTIQRTEQRDSAMYRCASSYRTGMGYEQFFGPGTRLTVL.

The chain has TRBV11-2 and TRBJ1-2, with D uncertain. V gave up 4 bases and J gave up 8 bases, with 17 bases separating them. The CDR3 has 14 amino acids. Germline lookup yields CDR1 SGHAT and CDR2 FQNNGV. CDR3 DNA: TGTGCCAGCAGCTCCTGGACCGAGCTATGGGGCTACACCTTC. Translation gives CASSSWTELWGYTF.

A single count supports this clonotype. The CDR3 carries no conserved terminal phenylalanine or tryptophan, so it likely arises from a read error. Here the CDR3 reads CASRIALGDVDEQFL. CDR3 sequence (DNA): TGTGCCAGCAGGATTGCTCTGGGGGACGTCGATGAGCAGTTCTTA. This chain connects TRBV12-3 or TRBV12-4 to TRBJ2-1, with D perhaps being TRBD1 or TRBD2 (5 bases each). The CDR3 covers 15 residues. V lost 6 bases to trimming and J lost 8 bases, with 20 bases between them.

Many counts were recorded for this clonotype. The chain joins TRBV20-1 to TRBJ2-5; D possibly uses TRBD1 or TRBD2 (5 bases each). The V gene lost 6 bases and the J gene lost 5 bases, with 13 bases spanning the gap. CDR1 is DFQATT, CDR2 SNEGSKA, per germline (reference sequence). The CDR3 sequence is 12 residues long. This CDR3 reads CSASGTPETQYF. The CDR3 nucleotides are TGCAGTGCCTCCGGGACCCCCGAGACCCAGTACTTC.

Only a few counts were recorded for this clonotype. The chain couples TRBV5-1 to TRBJ2-7, with D possibly matching TRBD1 (5 bases). Trimming took 4 bases from V and 0 from J, leaving 17 bases between them. The CDR3 consists of 16 residues. CDR1 is SGHRS, CDR2 YFSETQ, per germline. CDR3 protein: CASSPEGARSSYEQYF. CDR3 nucleotide sequence: TGCGCCAGCAGCCCCGAAGGGGCCCGGAGCTCCTACGAGCAGTACTTC.

The sample holds a few counts of this clonotype. The chain employs TRBV7-9 and TRBJ1-6; no definite D call. Trimming stripped 1 base from V and 9 bases from J, with 19 bases between. CDR1 is SEHNR, CDR2 FQNEAQ, per germline (reference sequence). This CDR3 spans 17 amino acids. CDR3 loop: CASSLGRGWGSGSPLHF. Here the CDR3 DNA reads TGTGCCAGCAGCTTAGGTCGGGGTTGGGGTAGTGGTTCACCCCTCCACTTT. Supplemented by reference TRBV7-9 and TRBJ1-6, the full variable domain reads DTGVSQNPRHKITKRGQNVTFRCDPISEHNRLYWYRQTLGQGPEFLTYFQNEAQLEKSRLLSDRFSAERPKGSFSTLEIQRTEQGDSAMYLCASSLGRGWGSGSPLHFGNGTRLTVT.

This clonotype was counted ten times or more. The J gene is TRBJ2-1, the V gene TRBV6-6, with 7 bases that match TRBD2. CDR3 length equals 15 residues. Trimming at V came to 7 bases and at J to 8 bases, leaving 14 bases not matched to a gene. Germline CDR1 MNHNY, CDR2 SVGAGI (reference sequence). CDR3: CASIGLAGAPHEQFF. The DNA for the CDR3 is TGTGCCAGCATCGGGCTTGCGGGAGCCCCTCATGAGCAGTTCTTC.

There are many counts of this clonotype. This chain links TRBV29-1 with TRBJ2-5, with D perhaps assigned TRBD1 or TRBD2 (5 bases each). Trimming left V 0 bases short and J 4 bases short, with 12 bases between. Germline assignment: CDR1 SQVTM and CDR2 ANQGSEA. The CDR3 spans 14 residues. The CDR3 region has the DNA TGCAGCGTTGAAGATCAAGGGGCGGGAGAGACCCAGTACTTC. Its translation: CSVEDQGAGETQYF.

The J gene is TRBJ2-3, the V gene TRBV6-5, with a tentative D call TRBD2 (6 bases). Trimming removed 5 bases at V and 4 bases at J, with 19 bases between. This CDR3 has 16 amino acids. Looked up from germline, CDR1 is MNHEY and CDR2 is SVGAGI. The CDR3 region has the DNA TGTGCCAGCAGTCCCCTGGGCGGGGCTAGCCCAGATACGCAGTATTTT. This gives the protein CASSPLGGASPDTQYF.

This clonotype came up a few times. V usage is TRBV18 and J usage is TRBJ1-1, with 10 positions matching TRBD1. Germline values: CDR1 KGHSH, CDR2 LQKENI. J lost 5 bases, V lost 3 bases, and 9 bases had no gene match. CDR3 length: 16 residues. DNA for the CDR3: TGTGCCAGCTCACCGGGACAGGGGAACGTATATACTGAAGCTTTCTTT. It encodes CASSPGQGNVYTEAFF.